Listed below are T cell receptor delta chains from one sample, sequenced in a study of gamma-delta T cells after stem cell transplantation. TCRdb re-called the RT-PCR reads through CATT. The sample carries just over 15,000 delta-chain clones, about 8.6% recorded once. The source material was gamma-delta T cells. All receptors derive from a human donor. It is not recorded whose cells these are; they may come from a transplant donor. CDR3s include the opening cysteine and the closing phenylalanine or tryptophan. D genes are given only for firm matches. Some rows have no size entry. The others give once, few or many, or a class for an expanded clone.

j_call	v_call	clone_size	d_call	cdr3_nt	cdr3_aa
TRDJ1	TRDV2	-	TRDD3	TGTGCCTGTTACACTTTGGGAACTGGGGGATACACTCACTCAGAGTATCCCGATAACCTCATCTTT	CACYTLGTGGYTHSEYPDNLIF
TRDJ3	TRDV2	-	TRDD3	TGTGCCTGTGACCTTCTCCTGGGGGATACTCAACACAGCTCCTGGGACAACCGACCGATGTTTTTC	CACDLLLGDTQHSSWDNRPMFF
TRDJ1	TRDV2	many	-	TGTGCCTGTGATTCGGCCTCCTTGACTGTGGGGATCGTCCCTAAACTCATCTTT	CACDSASLTVGIVPKLIF
TRDJ1	TRDV2	-	-	TGTGCCTGTGACACCGGCGGGATAAGGGTGACACTCATCTTT	CACDTGGIRVTLIF
TRDJ1	TRDV2	-	TRDD3	TGTGCCTGTGACACCGTACTGGGGGATACCGCCTCGTACACCGATAACCTCATCTTT	CACDTVLGDTASYTDNLIF
TRDJ1	TRDV2	-	-	TGTGCCTGTGACTGCAGAAGCTCATCTTCCAGGGGGGCGTACACCGATAAACTCATCTTT	CACDCRSSSSRGAYTDKLIF
TRDJ1	TRDV2	few	TRDD3	TGTGCCTGTGACAAACTTCGTACTGGGGACATACACACCGATAAACTCATCTTT	CACDKLRTGDIHTDKLIF
TRDJ1	TRDV1	-	-	TGTGCTAGTGGGGCTACCGTCCTCGGAGCGGATAAACTCATCTTT	CASGATVLGADKLIF
TRDJ1	TRDV1	-	TRDD3	TGTGCTCTTGGGGAAGTTCTGAGGACCTTCCCTCCCCCACTGGGGGATACGACCGATAAACTCATCTTT	CALGEVLRTFPPPLGDTTDKLIF
TRDJ1	TRDV2	-	-	TGTGCCTGTGACACGGTGTCGGGTCAACGGGGGCCACAACTCATCTTT	CACDTVSGQRGPQLIF
TRDJ1	TRDV2	many	TRDD3	TGTGCCTGTGACACCGTACTGGGGGATACCGCCTTGTACACCGATAAACTCATCTTT	CACDTVLGDTALYTDKLIF
TRDJ1	TRDV2	many	-	TGTGCCTGTGACAGCCTAAGCTCATCTTCCCGGGGGGCGTACACCGATAAACTCATCTTT	CACDSLSSSSRGAYTDKLIF
TRDJ1	TRDV3	few	-	TGTGCCTGTAGGGGTCGGGTCAGCGATAAACTCATCTTT	CACRGRVSDKLIF
TRDJ1	TRDV2	-	-	TGTGCCTGTGACCAGATGGGGAGACCCACCGATAAACTCATCTTT	CACDQMGRPTDKLIF
TRDJ1	TRDV2	medium-sized	TRDD3	TGTGCCTGTGACCCTTTGTTTGGCTACCAGGGGGATAGCACCGATAAACTCATCTTT	CACDPLFGYQGDSTDKLIF